One sample yielded the 20 T cell receptor beta chains listed below, sequenced in a study of T-cell reconstitution after alpha-beta-depleted transplantation in children. A TCRbeta library incorporating unique molecular identifiers was prepared. TCRdb redid the calling of the PCR reads with MiXCR, one entry per CDR3 protein. The sample shows about 300,000 distinct CDR3 sequences, over 9.5% of them seen only once. Material: PBMCs, obtained before TCRalphabeta/CD19-depleted stem cell transplant. The receptors come from a boy younger than two with acute myeloid leukemia, due to receive a stem cell transplant.

Concerning this clonotype itself: A much larger clone differs from this one at a single base, so this may be a read error. The chain links TRBV28 to TRBJ1-2, with a possible D match to TRBD1 (6 bases). CDR3 size: 15 residues. The V end was cut by 3 bases, the J end by 4 bases, with 15 bases between. Germline V gene sequence: CDR1 MDHEN, CDR2 SYDVKM. The CDR3 DNA reads TGTGCCAGCAGTTTCTTCCGACAGGCTACCTATGGCTACACCTTC. It is translated as CASSFFRQATYGYTF.

This clonotype was detected many times. This chain joins TRBV20-1 and TRBJ2-2; 8 nucleotides match TRBD2. The CDR3 sequence is 15 residues long. In germline, CDR1 is DFQATT, CDR2 SNEGSKA (reference sequence). The ends lost 2 bases at V and 6 bases at J; junction bases unmatched: 8. The CDR3: CSARPGGLVAGELFF. Here the CDR3 DNA reads TGCAGTGCTAGACCGGGGGGGCTCGTTGCCGGGGAGCTGTTTTTT.

This clonotype was observed at least ten times. The chain joins TRBV5-1 to TRBJ2-1; D is uncertain. CDR3 length equals 12 residues. The germline V gene has CDR1 SGHRS and CDR2 YFSETQ. The V end lost 4 bases, the J end lost 9 bases, and 11 bases lay between the germline ends. The CDR3 reads CASSLIPVEQFF. As DNA, the CDR3 is TGCGCCAGCAGCCTCATCCCGGTTGAGCAGTTCTTC.

This clonotype appeared many times. The CDR3, as DNA: TGTGCCAGTAAGACAGGACTAGCGGCCAATGAGCAGTTCTTC. Translated: CASKTGLAANEQFF. V usage is TRBV19 and J usage is TRBJ2-1; TRBD2 matches 10 bases. V was pared by 7 bases and J by 6 bases, with 6 bases of the junction left unmatched. Germline CDR1 reads LNHDA; CDR2 reads SQIVND (reference sequence). The CDR3 is made up of 14 amino acids.

The chain uses TRBV5-1 and TRBJ2-7; the D gene could be TRBD1 or TRBD2 (5 bases each). Germline V lookup: CDR1 SGHRS, CDR2 YFSETQ. Trimming took off 4 bases at V and 0 bases at J, with 11 bases between the two ends. The CDR3 covers 14 residues. This CDR3 is CASSGGRISYEQYF. The CDR3 bases are TGCGCCAGCAGCGGGGGACGGATCTCCTACGAGCAGTACTTC.

This clonotype was seen repeatedly, ten times or more. V is TRBV7-3 and J is TRBJ2-1; possible D gene TRBD1, 5 bases. V lost 4 bases and J lost 5, with 12 bases in between. The CDR3 consists of 14 residues. The germline V gene encodes CDR1 SGHTA and CDR2 FQGTGA. The CDR3 nucleotides are TGTGCCAGCAGCTCCTCGGCAGGGAACAATGAGCAGTTCTTC. It codes for CASSSSAGNNEQFF.

This clonotype was seen at least ten times. The rearrangement uses TRBV6-5 and TRBJ1-5, with D perhaps TRBD1 (6 bases). The CDR3 sequence is 15 residues long. V was pared by 0 bases and J by 6 bases, with 12 bases between. Germline loops: CDR1 MNHEY, CDR2 SVGAGI. The chain's CDR3 is CASSYSDSLGQPQHF. As DNA, the CDR3 is TGTGCCAGCAGTTACTCGGACAGCTTGGGTCAGCCCCAGCATTTT.

This clonotype was seen many times. CDR3: CASSFGTGSYNEQFF. The CDR3 DNA follows: TGTGCCAGCAGTTTTGGGACAGGCTCCTACAATGAGCAGTTCTTC. The rearrangement links TRBV28 to TRBJ2-1, with 8 bases aligning to TRBD1. Germline loops: CDR1 MDHEN, CDR2 SYDVKM. This CDR3 has 15 amino acids. Unmatched junction bases numbered 1, after V lost 3 bases and J lost 0 bases.

The sample holds a few counts of this clonotype. The chain links TRBV14 to TRBJ2-7; a possible D gene is TRBD2 (6 bases). The CDR3 totals 17 residues. In germline, CDR1 is SGHDN, CDR2 FVKESK. V lost 3 bases and J lost 2, with 20 bases in between. This CDR3 reads CASSHPTRGRAAYEQYF. The CDR3 DNA reads as TGTGCCAGCAGCCATCCAACCCGGGGGAGAGCGGCCTACGAGCAGTACTTC.

To note about this clonotype: A much larger clone is a single base away; this may be a read error. The chain has TRBV20-1 and TRBJ2-7, with unresolved D. The ends were cut back, 1 base at V and 5 bases at J, with 12 bases in the middle. The germline V gene has CDR1 DFQATT and CDR2 SNEGSKA (reference sequence). The CDR3 runs 13 residues. CDR3 in DNA: TGCAGTGCTAGAGCGTTGGCGAGGAACGAGCAGTACTTC. Residues: CSARALARNEQYF.

This clonotype was recorded many times. The J gene is TRBJ2-7, the V gene TRBV7-8; no firm D call. Looked up from germline, CDR1 is SGHVS and CDR2 is FQNEAQ. CDR3 size: 12 residues. V was trimmed by 1 base and J by 6 bases, leaving 7 bases between them. The CDR3 loop reads CASSLGLTEQYF. In DNA form, the CDR3 reads TGTGCCAGCAGCTTAGGACTGACCGAGCAGTACTTC.

Only one count was recorded for this clonotype. A much larger clone is a single base away; this may be a read error. The chain employs TRBV7-9 and TRBJ2-1; D possibly corresponds to TRBD2 (5 bases). This CDR3 is built from 16 residues. The germline gives CDR1 SEHNR, CDR2 FQNEAQ (reference sequence). CDR3 sequence reads: CAGSLRWEPSWNEQFF. CDR3 in DNA: TGTGCCGGCAGCTTAAGGTGGGAGCCCTCGTGGAATGAGCAGTTCTTC.

This clonotype was counted at least ten times. The chain carries TRBV12-3 or TRBV12-4 and TRBJ2-7, with a weak D call TRBD2 (6 bases). CDR3 length: 14 residues. V was trimmed by 6 bases and J by 0 bases, leaving 12 bases between them. CDR3 bases: TGTGCCAGCAGCTTCCCCGGGGGCTCCTACGAGCAGTACTTC. Residues: CASSFPGGSYEQYF.

Only a few counts were recorded for this clonotype. The V gene is TRBV12-3 or TRBV12-4, the J gene TRBJ2-1; 11 nucleotides align to TRBD2. V was pared by 1 base and J by 3 bases, with 5 bases of the junction left unmatched. The CDR3 extends over 17 amino acids. The CDR3 DNA reads TGTGCCAGCAGTTTAGGACTAGCGGGGCCCCTCTACAATGAGCAGTTCTTC. It yields the protein CASSLGLAGPLYNEQFF.

Ten or more counts support this clonotype. V is TRBV28 and J is TRBJ1-6, with TRBD1 matching 7 bases. Germline V gene data show CDR1 as MDHEN and CDR2 as SYDVKM. The CDR3 runs 16 residues. The V segment lost 5 bases and the J segment 2 bases; nucleotides outside the gene matches: 6. In DNA, the CDR3 is TGTGCCAGCAGTCATCGACAGGGAGCCTATAATTCACCCCTCCACTTT. Amino acid sequence: CASSHRQGAYNSPLHF.

This clonotype was seen repeatedly, ten times or more. This chain uses TRBV7-2 with TRBJ1-5; D is uncertain. Germline lookup yields CDR1 SGHTA and CDR2 FQGNSA. The V end lost 2 bases, the J end lost 4 bases, and 12 bases lay between the germline ends. The CDR3 runs to 15 residues. Here the CDR3 reads CASSLRPALNQPQHF. CDR3 nucleotide sequence: TGTGCCAGCAGCTTAAGGCCAGCTCTTAATCAGCCCCAGCATTTT.

Remarks on this clonotype: This clone may be a read error of a much larger clone one base away. The genes are TRBV29-1 and TRBJ1-2; D not certain. Looked up from germline, CDR1 is SQVTM and CDR2 is ANQGSEA. The CDR3 sequence is 12 residues long. The CDR3 is CSVQHEDYGHTF. The CDR3 DNA follows: TGCAGCGTTCAACACGAGGACTATGGCCACACCTTC.

This clonotype came up many times. This chain uses TRBV7-9 with TRBJ2-5, with TRBD1 matching 8 bases. The V gene end was trimmed by 6 bases and the J gene end by 0 bases; junction bases not matched to a gene: 9. Per germline, CDR1 SEHNR and CDR2 FQNEAQ (reference sequence). CDR3 size: 16 residues. The CDR3 reads CASSSFPGQDQETQYF. CDR3 DNA sequence: TGTGCCAGCAGTTCCTTTCCGGGACAGGACCAAGAGACCCAGTACTTC.

Comments on this clonotype: The junction departs from the called germline gene at one end, perhaps through a read error. This chain connects TRBV29-1 to TRBJ1-1, with D perhaps matching TRBD1 (6 bases). In germline, CDR1 is SQVTM, CDR2 ANQGSEA. The length of the CDR3 is 16 residues. CDR3 DNA sequence: TGCAGCGTTGAAGATCGCAGGGGTGTGGGGAACACTAAAGCTTTCTTT. This translates into CSVEDRRGVGNTKAFF.

This clonotype occurred a few times. This rearrangement joins TRBV2 to TRBJ2-3; D is unclear. V was cut by 3 bases and J by 14 bases, with 18 bases left in between. The CDR3 has 13 amino acids. The germline CDR1 and CDR2 sequences are SNHLY and FYNNEI. Here the CDR3 reads CASSDVQRLLSYF. CDR3 coding DNA: TGTGCCAGCAGTGATGTTCAGCGACTCCTGTCGTATTTT.